The text below deals with one T cell receptor beta chain. Its antigen is as yet unknown. This sample was included in a study of shared clonotypes between healthy human individuals. In the study overall: The people who gave samples were two women and a few men aged 18 to 49. General study results and limits: The four-donor shared clonotypes exceeded non-shared clonotypes in generation probability, with non-shared ones scoring lower. Around 5.4% of naive CD4 clonotypes were common to a few donors.

As processed by the authors: ImmunoSEQ only sent back junction sequences with no quality scores, so filtering was done differently. Clones were sequenced by immunoSEQ multiplex PCR, and TCRdb holds only the in-frame ones, with some missing. That table furnishes V, J and clone size, whereas the DNA furnished D and trimming. The repertoire holds about 2.4 million clones, with approximately 90% as singletons. This CDR3 region has 15 residues. CDR1 and CDR2 (germline): MNHEY, SVGAGI. Trimming pared 4 bases from V and 4 bases from J, leaving 17 bases between. Sequencing input: naive CD4+ T cells sorted from blood. As to subset: CD45RA+ positively selected. V and J are TRBV6-5 and TRBJ2-7; tentative D call: TRBD1 (5 bases). The sequence was obtained from a man between 18 and 29 years old in good health. CDR3 DNA sequence: TGTGCCAGCAGTTTTTCACAGGAGATCCTTTACGAGCAGTACTTC. The encoded protein is CASSFSQEILYEQYF.